Below, 5 T cell receptor beta chains from the same sample are listed, as sequenced in a study of T cells after yellow fever vaccination. TCRdb passed the 5' RACE reads through MiXCR, listing each CDR3 protein once. The sample lists 300,000 to 350,000 distinct CDR3 sequences, about 8.3% occurring once. The sequenced sample was PBMCs, obtained about 49 days after the first yellow fever vaccination. Every receptor here comes from a young man who received the YFV17D yellow fever vaccine.

This clonotype was picked up a small number of times. The chain is built from TRBV5-1 and TRBJ1-2; D remains unclear. CDR3 length: 13 amino acids. Trimming took 0 bases from V and 3 from J, leaving 6 bases between them. Germline CDR1 reads SGHRS; CDR2 reads YFSETQ. DNA for the CDR3: TGCGCCAGCAGCTTGGTTGGCCACTATGGCTACACCTTC. Its translation is CASSLVGHYGYTF. The full variable domain, with the rest looked up from reference TRBV5-1 and TRBJ1-2, is KAGVTQTPRYLIKTRGQQVTLSCSPISGHRSVSWYQQTPGQGLQFLFEYFSETQRNKGNFPGRFSGRQFSNSRSEMNVSTLELGDSALYLCASSLVGHYGYTFGSGTRLTVV.

In this sample, this clonotype turned up a few times. The chain uses TRBV20-1 and TRBJ2-7; TRBD1 is a possible D gene (5 bases). CDR1 is DFQATT and CDR2 is SNEGSKA in the germline V gene (reference sequence). CDR3 length equals 15 residues. Trimming removed 5 bases at V and 2 bases at J, with 19 bases between. The CDR3 coding sequence is TGCAGTGCTGCCCAAGATGGTGGCAGGGCCTACGAGCAGTACTTC. Protein sequence: CSAAQDGGRAYEQYF.

The chain employs TRBV19 and TRBJ2-6; D is perhaps TRBD2 (6 bases). This CDR3 has 14 residues. The V gene's germline CDR1 is LNHDA and CDR2 SQIVND (reference sequence). Trimming took 8 bases from V and 1 from J, leaving 9 bases between them. The CDR3 sequence: CASGSGSGANVLTF. In DNA, the CDR3 is TGTGCCAGTGGGAGCGGGTCTGGGGCCAACGTCCTGACTTTC.

The sample holds a few counts of this clonotype. CDR3 region: CASRQGANEQFF. The CDR3 coding sequence is TGTGCCAGCAGACAGGGGGCTAATGAGCAGTTCTTC. The rearrangement links TRBV6-5 to TRBJ2-1; 9 nucleotides agree with TRBD1. Germline V lookup: CDR1 MNHEY, CDR2 SVGAGI. The CDR3 extends over 12 amino acids. The J segment lost 7 bases and the V segment lost 6 bases, leaving 1 base of the junction unmatched.

J is TRBJ2-5 and V is TRBV11-2; D not resolved. V shed 1 base and J shed 5 bases, with 14 bases lying between them. Germline CDR1 and CDR2: SGHAT and FQNNGV. The CDR3 spans 15 residues. CDR3 sequence: CASSLVFQARETQYF. The CDR3 coding sequence is TGTGCCAGCAGCTTAGTGTTCCAGGCCCGGGAGACCCAGTACTTC.